These T cell receptor beta chains were read from a single sample in a study of blood T cell repertoires in COVID-19. The table came from immunoSEQ multiplex PCR; TCRdb's copy has only in-frame clones and leaves some out. The table includes 35,000 to 40,000 clones, 90% detected once. Sequencing was done on a sample of peripheral blood. Receptors originate from a man between 65 and 85 years old with acute or convalescent COVID-19. Each CDR3 is given with its conserved first and last residue. A D gene is named only where the DNA matches it firmly. The size field is filled for only some rows; it gives once, few, many or a size class.

J: TRBJ1-4; D: TRBD1; size: NA; V: TRBV2; CDR3: CASTRQGVNEKLFF; DNA: TGTGCCAGCACCAGACAGGGCGTTAATGAAAAACTGTTTTTT
J: TRBJ2-6; D: NA; size: NA; V: TRBV24-1; CDR3: CATSDSRAGANVLTF; DNA: TGTGCCACCAGTGATTCCCGGGCTGGGGCCAACGTCCTGACTTTC
J: TRBJ2-7; D: NA; size: NA; V: TRBV7-2; CDR3: CASSPPNVAGGAVYF; DNA: NA
J: TRBJ2-2; D: TRBD1; size: NA; V: TRBV18; CDR3: CASSPPGQGAAGELFF; DNA: TGTGCCAGCTCACCTCCGGGACAGGGGGCTGCCGGGGAGCTGTTTTTT
J: TRBJ2-7; D: TRBD1; size: NA; V: TRBV19; CDR3: CASTVTGGDEQYF; DNA: TGTGCCAGTACCGTGACAGGGGGCGACGAGCAGTACTTC
J: TRBJ1-2; D: NA; size: NA; V: TRBV19; CDR3: CASSSGIGQYPYGYTF; DNA: TGTGCCAGTAGTAGCGGCATCGGACAGTACCCCTATGGCTACACCTTC
J: TRBJ2-1; D: NA; size: NA; V: TRBV5-1; CDR3: CASSLLDSNNEQFF; DNA: TGCGCCAGCAGCCTCCTGGACAGCAACAATGAGCAGTTCTTC
J: TRBJ1-3; D: NA; size: NA; V: TRBV11-2; CDR3: CASSLVPQNSGNTIYF; DNA: TGTGCCAGCAGCTTAGTCCCCCAAAACTCTGGAAACACCATATATTTT
J: TRBJ1-2; D: NA; size: NA; V: TRBV11-2; CDR3: CASSLEQASYGYTF; DNA: TGTGCCAGCAGCTTAGAGCAGGCCTCCTATGGCTACACCTTC
J: TRBJ1-1; D: NA; size: once; V: TRBV12-1; CDR3: CASSFQTTDRAGTEAFF; DNA: TGTGCCAGCAGCTTTCAAACCACGGACAGGGCGGGCACTGAAGCTTTCTTT
J: TRBJ2-7; D: TRBD1; size: NA; V: TRBV4-1; CDR3: CASSQGGQGLGYEQYF; DNA: TGCGCCAGCAGCCAAGGGGGACAGGGATTGGGCTACGAGCAGTACTTC
J: TRBJ2-6; D: TRBD1; size: NA; V: TRBV19; CDR3: CASKGQGVSSGANVLTF; DNA: TGTGCCAGTAAGGGCCAGGGGGTCAGCTCTGGGGCCAACGTCCTGACTTTC
J: TRBJ1-5; D: TRBD1; size: NA; V: TRBV28; CDR3: CASRDRFNSNQPQHF; DNA: TGTGCCAGCAGGGACAGGTTCAATAGCAATCAGCCCCAGCATTTT
J: TRBJ2-1; D: NA; size: NA; V: TRBV5-1; CDR3: CASSFRGTGSYNEQFF; DNA: TGCGCCAGCAGCTTTAGAGGGACTGGATCCTACAATGAGCAGTTCTTC
J: TRBJ2-3; D: TRBD2; size: NA; V: TRBV5-6; CDR3: CASSRGLAAGNTQYF; DNA: TGTGCCAGCAGCAGAGGACTAGCGGCGGGAAATACGCAGTATTTT
J: TRBJ1-2; D: TRBD1; size: few; V: TRBV19; CDR3: CASSPGTGVIVDYGYTF; DNA: TGTGCCAGTAGTCCCGGGACAGGGGTAATCGTGGACTATGGCTACACCTTC
J: TRBJ2-1; D: TRBD1; size: NA; V: TRBV5-4; CDR3: CASSDQQGADEQFF; DNA: TGTGCCAGCAGCGATCAACAGGGGGCAGATGAGCAGTTCTTC
J: TRBJ1-1; D: NA; size: NA; V: TRBV14; CDR3: CASSQVGGGTEAFF; DNA: TGTGCCAGCAGCCAAGTTGGGGGGGGCACTGAAGCTTTCTTT
J: TRBJ1-2; D: NA; size: NA; V: TRBV4-2; CDR3: CASSQDETITVGYTF; DNA: TGTGCCAGCAGCCAAGATGAGACAATAACCGTTGGCTACACCTTC
J: TRBJ2-3; D: TRBD2; size: once; V: TRBV27; CDR3: CASSPAAGVAQYF; DNA: TGTGCCAGCAGCCCTGCAGCGGGAGTTGCGCAGTATTTT
J: TRBJ2-1; D: TRBD2; size: NA; V: TRBV5-1; CDR3: CASSLDPGGSYNEQFF; DNA: TGCGCCAGCAGCTTGGATCCGGGAGGATCCTACAATGAGCAGTTCTTC
J: TRBJ2-2; D: NA; size: NA; V: TRBV6-5; CDR3: CASSYPTGIDTGELFF; DNA: TGTGCCAGCAGTTACCCCACAGGTATCGACACCGGGGAGCTGTTTTTT
J: TRBJ1-2; D: NA; size: NA; V: TRBV5-1; CDR3: CASSLREDYGYTF; DNA: TGCGCCAGCAGCTTGCGAGAGGACTATGGCTACACCTTC
J: TRBJ1-2; D: NA; size: NA; V: TRBV4-1; CDR3: CASSHQDRNYGYTF; DNA: TGCGCCAGCAGCCACCAGGACAGAAACTATGGCTACACCTTC
J: TRBJ2-5; D: NA; size: NA; V: TRBV2; CDR3: CASKRAQETQYF; DNA: TGTGCCAGCAAGCGGGCCCAAGAGACCCAGTACTTC
J: TRBJ2-1; D: TRBD2; size: NA; V: TRBV18; CDR3: CASSPTSGSDEQFF; DNA: TGTGCCAGCTCACCGACTAGCGGGAGTGATGAGCAGTTCTTC
J: TRBJ1-5; D: NA; size: NA; V: TRBV2; CDR3: CASSDGRIIAQHF; DNA: TGTGCCAGCAGTGACGGCAGGATTATCGCCCAGCATTTT
J: TRBJ2-7; D: NA; size: NA; V: TRBV7-9; CDR3: CASSPPGSGAYEQYF; DNA: TGTGCCAGCAGCCCGCCGGGTAGCGGAGCGTACGAGCAGTACTTC
J: TRBJ2-5; D: NA; size: NA; V: TRBV7-3; CDR3: CASSLSLAVGTQYF; DNA: TGTGCCAGCAGCTTAAGCCTAGCTGTCGGGACCCAGTACTTC
J: TRBJ1-1; D: TRBD1; size: NA; V: TRBV7-9; CDR3: CASSKRQGALEAFF; DNA: TGTGCCAGCAGCAAACGGCAGGGGGCCCTTGAAGCTTTCTTT
J: TRBJ2-1; D: TRBD2; size: NA; V: TRBV5-1; CDR3: CASSPGTSGGGGEQFF; DNA: TGCGCCAGCAGCCCGGGGACTAGCGGGGGCGGCGGGGAGCAGTTCTTC
J: TRBJ2-7; D: NA; size: NA; V: TRBV11-3; CDR3: CASSLDSGGYEQYF; DNA: TGTGCCAGCAGCTTAGATTCAGGGGGGTACGAGCAGTACTTC
J: TRBJ1-2; D: TRBD1; size: NA; V: TRBV5-1; CDR3: CATRRGQGQMNYGYTF; DNA: TGCGCAACAAGAAGAGGACAGGGGCAAATGAACTATGGCTACACCTTC
J: TRBJ2-2; D: NA; size: NA; V: TRBV5-1; CDR3: CASSYESGANTGELFF; DNA: TGCGCCAGCAGCTATGAAAGCGGAGCGAACACCGGGGAGCTGTTTTTT
J: TRBJ1-5; D: TRBD1; size: NA; V: TRBV4-1; CDR3: CASSQEGTGVPGPQHF; DNA: TGCGCCAGCAGCCAAGAAGGAACAGGGGTCCCTGGGCCCCAGCATTTT
J: TRBJ1-1; D: NA; size: NA; V: TRBV6-5; CDR3: CASTPPGNTEAFF; DNA: TGTGCCAGCACCCCCCCGGGGAACACTGAAGCTTTCTTT
J: TRBJ2-2; D: TRBD2; size: NA; V: TRBV7-2; CDR3: CASSYWTSGRAGELFF; DNA: TGTGCCAGCAGCTACTGGACTAGCGGGAGGGCCGGGGAGCTGTTTTTT
J: TRBJ2-5; D: NA; size: NA; V: TRBV3-1/TRBV3-2; CDR3: CASSQAEETQYF; DNA: TGTGCCAGCAGCCAAGCAGAAGAGACCCAGTACTTC
J: TRBJ2-2; D: NA; size: NA; V: TRBV11-1; CDR3: CASSPRLRAAGELFF; DNA: TGTGCCAGCAGCCCCCGGTTGCGGGCCGCCGGGGAGCTGTTTTTT
J: TRBJ1-2; D: TRBD1; size: NA; V: TRBV7-9; CDR3: CASSANRGDYGYTF; DNA: TGTGCCAGCAGCGCCAACAGGGGTGACTATGGCTACACCTTC
J: TRBJ2-1; D: NA; size: once; V: TRBV5-1; CDR3: CASSMSGTPYNEQFF; DNA: TGCGCCAGCAGCATGTCTGGGACTCCCTACAATGAGCAGTTCTTC
J: TRBJ1-1; D: NA; size: once; V: TRBV19; CDR3: CASSRTWGSLNTEAFF; DNA: TGTGCCAGTAGTAGGACCTGGGGCTCCTTGAACACTGAAGCTTTCTTT
J: TRBJ2-7; D: TRBD1; size: NA; V: TRBV6-2/TRBV6-3; CDR3: CASSDGDRSSYEQYF; DNA: TGTGCCAGCAGTGATGGGGACAGGAGCTCCTACGAGCAGTACTTC
J: TRBJ2-7; D: TRBD1; size: NA; V: TRBV7-9; CDR3: CASSRQGALGNEQYF; DNA: TGTGCCAGCAGCCGACAGGGGGCCTTGGGAAACGAGCAGTACTTC
J: TRBJ1-1; D: TRBD1; size: NA; V: TRBV20-1; CDR3: CSASYLRGRVTEAFF; DNA: TGCAGTGCTAGTTACCTCAGGGGGCGTGTTACTGAAGCTTTCTTT
J: TRBJ2-5; D: TRBD1; size: NA; V: TRBV11-2; CDR3: CASSRGQGRETQYF; DNA: TGTGCCAGCAGCCGGGGACAGGGGAGAGAGACCCAGTACTTC
J: TRBJ2-7; D: NA; size: NA; V: TRBV6-6; CDR3: CASSRPSQDREGYEQYF; DNA: TGTGCCAGCAGTCGCCCCTCTCAGGACAGGGAGGGTTACGAGCAGTACTTC
J: TRBJ1-6; D: NA; size: NA; V: TRBV27; CDR3: CASSPQGLYNSPLHF; DNA: TGTGCCAGCAGTCCCCAGGGACTCTATAATTCACCCCTCCACTTT
J: TRBJ2-7; D: TRBD1; size: few; V: TRBV3-1/TRBV3-2; CDR3: CASTKVRGNGEQYF; DNA: TGTGCCAGCACAAAAGTCAGGGGGAATGGCGAGCAGTACTTC
J: TRBJ1-6; D: NA; size: NA; V: TRBV2; CDR3: CASSDESSYNSPLHF; DNA: TGTGCCAGCAGTGATGAGAGCTCCTATAATTCACCCCTCCACTTT
J: TRBJ1-5; D: TRBD1; size: once; V: TRBV4-1; CDR3: CASSHRLLVGQGDQPQHF; DNA: TGCGCCAGCAGCCACCGCCTGCTGGTAGGACAGGGGGATCAGCCCCAGCATTTT
J: TRBJ1-2; D: NA; size: NA; V: TRBV6-5; CDR3: CASKRDPNYGYTF; DNA: TGTGCCAGCAAGCGGGATCCTAACTATGGCTACACCTTC
J: TRBJ2-3; D: TRBD1; size: NA; V: TRBV18; CDR3: CASSPNPRQGAGGFTDTQYF; DNA: TGTGCCAGCTCACCTAACCCTCGACAGGGGGCTGGTGGATTCACAGATACGCAGTATTTT
J: TRBJ2-1; D: TRBD2; size: NA; V: TRBV11-1; CDR3: CASSPDSGSSYNEQFF; DNA: TGTGCCAGCAGCCCCGATAGCGGGAGCTCCTACAATGAGCAGTTCTTC
J: TRBJ2-7; D: NA; size: NA; V: TRBV11-2; CDR3: CASSLSVSYEQYF; DNA: TGTGCCAGCAGCCTTAGCGTAAGCTACGAGCAGTACTTC